This T cell receptor (beta chain) derives from a study of CD8+ T cells in alopecia areata. Once RNA had been extracted, it was reverse transcribed into cDNA to act as the sequencing template. Clones were read by immunoSEQ multiplex PCR, and TCRdb kept only the in-frame ones, dropping some. The table shows about 110,000 clones, with 55% to 60% occurring only once. The clonotype comes from a human donor with alopecia areata. Sequenced: NKG2D-low CD8+ T cells sorted from blood.

In nucleotides, the CDR3 is TGCGCCAGCAGCTTGGGTCTAGCGGGGCCATCCTCCTACGAGCAGTACTTC. Translation: CASSLGLAGPSSYEQYF. The genes are TRBV5-1 and TRBJ2-7, with 9 bases aligning to TRBD2. The CDR3 consists of 17 residues. Per the germline V gene, CDR1 is SGHRS and CDR2 is YFSETQ. The V and J ends lost 0 bases and 0 bases, in that order; junction bases with no gene match: 7.